This paragraph covers one T cell receptor beta chain sequence. Indicated time point: new active TB diagnosis, blood taken before or within 7 days of starting treatment. These data are taken from a study of T cells in tuberculosis. At the level of the study: This South African cohort compared adolescents with or without latent tuberculosis against adults with active tuberculosis.

CDR3 length equals 17 residues. The germline CDR1 and CDR2 sequences are SGHNT and YYREEE (reference sequence). The germline V and J ends were trimmed by 3 bases and 0 bases, with 18 bases remaining between them. Clones were read by immunoSEQ multiplex PCR, and TCRdb kept only the in-frame ones, dropping some. The sample includes tens of thousands of clones, around 93% seen only once; the top ten take roughly 2.3%. This chain connects TRBV5-4 to TRBJ1-2; D possibly corresponds to TRBD1 (6 bases). Sample: PBMCs, taken at tuberculosis diagnosis. The source is an adult with tuberculosis. The CDR3 loop reads CASSSDKDRASNYGYTF. The CDR3 region has the DNA TGTGCCAGCAGCTCGGATAAGGACAGAGCTTCTAACTATGGCTACACCTTC. The full variable domain, its missing parts supplied by reference TRBV5-4 and TRBJ1-2, is ETGVTQSPTHLIKTRGQQVTLRCSSQSGHNTVSWYQQALGQGPQFIFQYYREEENGRGNFPPRFSGLQFPNYSSELNVNALELDDSALYLCASSSDKDRASNYGYTFGSGTRLTVV.